The rows below give T cell receptor beta chains drawn from one sample of a study of T cell responses to AZD1222 COVID-19 vaccine. Profiled with immunoSEQ multiplex PCR; TCRdb holds only in-frame clones, not every one. The table lists about 160,000 clones, around 90% of them singletons. The specimen was peripheral blood, collected on day 0 of MenACWY control vaccination. Receptors originate from an adult in good health. CDR3s include the opening cysteine and the closing phenylalanine or tryptophan. The D gene is left open where the match is weak. Size tells how often a clone was seen (once, few, many) or the class of an expanded clone, and some rows leave it out.

d_gene: TRBD1
v_gene: TRBV19
abundance: NA
j_gene: TRBJ1-2
CDR3nt: TGTGCCAGTAGTATAGGCGGACAGGGGGCAGACTATGGCTACACCTTC
CDR3aa: CASSIGGQGADYGYTF

d_gene: TRBD1
v_gene: TRBV7-9
abundance: NA
j_gene: TRBJ1-5
CDR3nt: TGTGCCAGCAGCTCGACAGGGTATAGCAATCAGCCCCAGCATTTT
CDR3aa: CASSSTGYSNQPQHF

d_gene: NA
v_gene: TRBV5-5
abundance: NA
j_gene: TRBJ2-7
CDR3nt: TGTGCCAGCAGCTTTGCAGGAGAGGTTGGAAACGAGCAGTACTTC
CDR3aa: CASSFAGEVGNEQYF

d_gene: NA
v_gene: TRBV3-1/TRBV3-2
abundance: once
j_gene: TRBJ1-2
CDR3nt: TGTGCCAGCAGGCTTTGGTCGTCTAACTATGGCTACACCTTC
CDR3aa: CASRLWSSNYGYTF

d_gene: NA
v_gene: TRBV18
abundance: NA
j_gene: TRBJ1-5
CDR3nt: TGTGCCAGCTCACCGGGGCTGCTCTCTCAGCCCCAGCATTTT
CDR3aa: CASSPGLLSQPQHF

d_gene: TRBD2
v_gene: TRBV3-1/TRBV3-2
abundance: NA
j_gene: TRBJ2-7
CDR3nt: TGTGCCAGCAGCCAAGGACTAGCGGGAGTCCAGAACTACGAGCAGTACTTC
CDR3aa: CASSQGLAGVQNYEQYF

d_gene: TRBD2
v_gene: TRBV5-1
abundance: NA
j_gene: TRBJ2-1
CDR3nt: TGCGCCAGCAGCCGGACTAGCGGGAGCTCCTACAATGAGCAGTTCTTC
CDR3aa: CASSRTSGSSYNEQFF

d_gene: NA
v_gene: TRBV15
abundance: NA
j_gene: TRBJ1-5
CDR3nt: TGTGCCACCAGCAGAGATCAGGGTGTGGGCAATCAGCCCCAGCATTTT
CDR3aa: CATSRDQGVGNQPQHF

d_gene: TRBD1
v_gene: TRBV29-1
abundance: NA
j_gene: TRBJ2-7
CDR3nt: TGCAGCGTTGAACTACAGGGGGTGATCCACGAGCAGTACTTC
CDR3aa: CSVELQGVIHEQYF

d_gene: NA
v_gene: TRBV7-2
abundance: NA
j_gene: TRBJ2-1
CDR3nt: TGTGCCAGCAGTAGACGAGGAGGGGAGAAGAATGAGCAGTTCTTC
CDR3aa: CASSRRGGEKNEQFF

d_gene: NA
v_gene: TRBV6-2/TRBV6-3
abundance: NA
j_gene: TRBJ2-3
CDR3nt: TGTGCCAGCAGCCGCGGGACAGTTCCGGGCAGAGATACGCAGTATTTT
CDR3aa: CASSRGTVPGRDTQYF

d_gene: NA
v_gene: TRBV19
abundance: NA
j_gene: TRBJ2-2
CDR3nt: TGTGCCAGTAGTTGGGGGGCAACGAACACCGGGGAGCTGTTTTTT
CDR3aa: CASSWGATNTGELFF

d_gene: NA
v_gene: TRBV28
abundance: few
j_gene: TRBJ1-3
CDR3nt: TGTGCCAGTTCGTATCTAGGGTCCGGCTCTGGAAACACCATATATTTT
CDR3aa: CASSYLGSGSGNTIYF

d_gene: NA
v_gene: TRBV5-5
abundance: NA
j_gene: TRBJ1-5
CDR3nt: TGTGCCAGCAGCTGGGACATCCTTAGCAATCAGCCCCAGCATTTT
CDR3aa: CASSWDILSNQPQHF